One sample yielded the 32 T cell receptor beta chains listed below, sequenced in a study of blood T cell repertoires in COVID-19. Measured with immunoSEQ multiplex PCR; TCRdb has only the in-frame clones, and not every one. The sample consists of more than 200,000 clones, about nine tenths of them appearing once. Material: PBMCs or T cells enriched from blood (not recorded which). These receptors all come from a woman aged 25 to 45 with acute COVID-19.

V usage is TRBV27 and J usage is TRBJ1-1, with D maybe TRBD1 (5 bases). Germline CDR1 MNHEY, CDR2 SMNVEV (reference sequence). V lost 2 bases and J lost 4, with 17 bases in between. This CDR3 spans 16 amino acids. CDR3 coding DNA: TGTGCCAGCAGTTTAGCTGGCAGGGAGGATGGCACTGAAGCTTTCTTT. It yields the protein CASSLAGREDGTEAFF.

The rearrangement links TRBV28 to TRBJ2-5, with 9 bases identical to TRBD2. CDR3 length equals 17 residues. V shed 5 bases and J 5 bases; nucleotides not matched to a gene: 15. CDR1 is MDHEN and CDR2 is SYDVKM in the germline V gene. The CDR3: CASSRPGLAPAGETQYF. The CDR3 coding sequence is TGTGCCAGCAGTAGGCCGGGACTAGCCCCCGCCGGGGAGACCCAGTACTTC.

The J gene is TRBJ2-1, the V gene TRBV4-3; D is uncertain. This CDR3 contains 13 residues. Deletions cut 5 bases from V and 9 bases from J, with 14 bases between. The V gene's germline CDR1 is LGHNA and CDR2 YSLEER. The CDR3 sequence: CASSDGHRGEQFF. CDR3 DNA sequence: TGCGCCAGCAGCGATGGTCACCGAGGTGAGCAGTTCTTC.

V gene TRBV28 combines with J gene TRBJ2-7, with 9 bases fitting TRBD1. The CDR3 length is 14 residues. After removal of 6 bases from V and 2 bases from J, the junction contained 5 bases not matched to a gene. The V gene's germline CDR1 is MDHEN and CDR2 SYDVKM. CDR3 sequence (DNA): TGTGCCAGCAGGGGACAGGGAGGGGCCTACGAGCAGTACTTC. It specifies CASRGQGGAYEQYF.

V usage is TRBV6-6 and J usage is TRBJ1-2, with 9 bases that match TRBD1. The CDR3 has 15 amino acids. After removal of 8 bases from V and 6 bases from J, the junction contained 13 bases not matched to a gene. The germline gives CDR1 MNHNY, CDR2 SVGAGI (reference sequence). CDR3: CASYRGHPLSDGYTF. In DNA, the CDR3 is TGTGCCAGCTACAGGGGGCATCCTCTCTCGGATGGCTACACCTTC.

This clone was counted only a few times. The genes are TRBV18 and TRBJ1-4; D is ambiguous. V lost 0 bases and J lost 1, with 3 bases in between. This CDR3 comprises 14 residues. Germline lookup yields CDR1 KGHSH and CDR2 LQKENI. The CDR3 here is CASSPPGTNEKLFF. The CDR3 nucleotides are TGTGCCAGCTCACCACCCGGAACTAATGAAAAACTGTTTTTT.

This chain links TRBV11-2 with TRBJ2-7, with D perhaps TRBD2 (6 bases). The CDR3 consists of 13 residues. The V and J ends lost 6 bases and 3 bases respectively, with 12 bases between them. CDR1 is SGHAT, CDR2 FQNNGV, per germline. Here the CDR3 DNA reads TGTGCCAGCAGTTTGGACTACAGCTACGAGCAGTACTTC. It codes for CASSLDYSYEQYF.

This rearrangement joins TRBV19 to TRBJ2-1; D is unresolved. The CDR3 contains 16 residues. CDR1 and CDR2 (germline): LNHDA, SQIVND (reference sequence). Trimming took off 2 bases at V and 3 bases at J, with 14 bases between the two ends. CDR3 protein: CASSIFAPTGYNEQFF. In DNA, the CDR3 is TGTGCCAGTAGTATATTTGCGCCAACCGGCTACAATGAGCAGTTCTTC.

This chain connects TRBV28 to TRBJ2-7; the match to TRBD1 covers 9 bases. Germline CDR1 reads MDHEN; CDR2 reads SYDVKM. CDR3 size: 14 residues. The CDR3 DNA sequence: TGTGCGCCCACAGGGGGCGCGGAGTCCTACGAGCAGTACTTC. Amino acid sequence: CAPTGGAESYEQYF. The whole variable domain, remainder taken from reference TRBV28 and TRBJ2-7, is DVKVTQSSRYLVKRTGEKVFLECVQDMDHENMFWYRQDPGLGLRLIYFSYDVKMKEKGDIPEGYSVSREKKERFSLILESASTNQTSMYLCAPTGGAESYEQYFGPGTRLTVT.

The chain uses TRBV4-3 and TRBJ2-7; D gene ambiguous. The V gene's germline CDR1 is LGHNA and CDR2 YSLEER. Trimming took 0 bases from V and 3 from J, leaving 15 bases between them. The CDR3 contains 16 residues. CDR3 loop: CASSQDRLSGVYEQYF. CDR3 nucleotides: TGCGCCAGCAGCCAAGACCGACTGTCTGGAGTCTACGAGCAGTACTTC.

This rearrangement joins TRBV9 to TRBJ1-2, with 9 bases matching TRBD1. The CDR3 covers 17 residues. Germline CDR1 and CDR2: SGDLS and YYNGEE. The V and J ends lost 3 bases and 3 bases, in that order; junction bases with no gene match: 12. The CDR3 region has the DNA TGTGCCAGCAGCGCCGGGGGACAGGGTGATATGTACTATGGCTACACCTTC. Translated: CASSAGGQGDMYYGYTF.

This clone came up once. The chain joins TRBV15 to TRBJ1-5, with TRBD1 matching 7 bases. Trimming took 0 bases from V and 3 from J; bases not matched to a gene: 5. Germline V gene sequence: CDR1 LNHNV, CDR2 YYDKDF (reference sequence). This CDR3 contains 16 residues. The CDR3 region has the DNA TGTGCCACCAGCAGAGAGACAGGGACGAACAATCAGCCCCAGCATTTT. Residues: CATSRETGTNNQPQHF.

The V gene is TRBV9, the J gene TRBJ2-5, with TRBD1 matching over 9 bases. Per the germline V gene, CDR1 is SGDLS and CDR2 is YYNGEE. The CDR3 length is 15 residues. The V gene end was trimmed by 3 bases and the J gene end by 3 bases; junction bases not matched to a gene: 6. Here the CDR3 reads CASSERDRVKETQYF. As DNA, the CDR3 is TGTGCCAGCAGCGAGAGGGACAGGGTAAAAGAGACCCAGTACTTC.

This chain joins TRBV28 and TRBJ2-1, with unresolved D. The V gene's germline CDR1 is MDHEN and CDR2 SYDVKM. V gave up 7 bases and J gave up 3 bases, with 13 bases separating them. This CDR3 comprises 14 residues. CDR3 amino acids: CASTQSVSYNEQFF. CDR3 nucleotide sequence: TGTGCCAGCACCCAAAGTGTCAGCTACAATGAGCAGTTCTTC.

Written as DNA, the CDR3 is TGTGCCAGCAGCTCCGCCGGGACAGCGAACACCGGGGAGCTGTTTTTT. Amino acids: CASSSAGTANTGELFF. The V gene is TRBV5-5, the J gene TRBJ2-2, with TRBD1 identical over 7 bases. Germline V gene lookup returns CDR1 SGHKS and CDR2 YYEKEE (reference sequence). The CDR3 has 16 amino acids. V lost 3 bases to trimming and J lost 0 bases; unmatched junction nucleotides: 5.

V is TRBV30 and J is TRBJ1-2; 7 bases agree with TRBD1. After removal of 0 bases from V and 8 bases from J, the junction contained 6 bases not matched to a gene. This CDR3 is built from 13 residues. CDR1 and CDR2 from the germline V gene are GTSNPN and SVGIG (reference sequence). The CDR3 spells CAWSVRQGLGYTF. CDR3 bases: TGTGCCTGGAGTGTACGACAGGGACTCGGCTACACCTTC.

Here the CDR3 DNA reads TGTGCCAGCAGCGTCGGGGGGGCTGGAAACACCATATATTTT. Its translation is CASSVGGAGNTIYF. The chain carries TRBV9 and TRBJ1-3; D is possibly TRBD1 (5 bases). V lost 2 bases and J 2 bases, leaving 8 bases between the germline ends. The CDR3 is 14 residues long. Germline CDR1 and CDR2: SGDLS and YYNGEE.

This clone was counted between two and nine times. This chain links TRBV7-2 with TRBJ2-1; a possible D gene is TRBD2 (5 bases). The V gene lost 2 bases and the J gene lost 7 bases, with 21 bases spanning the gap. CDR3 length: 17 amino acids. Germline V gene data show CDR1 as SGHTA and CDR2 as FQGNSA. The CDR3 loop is CASSLSSSLKGDNEQFF. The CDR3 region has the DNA TGTGCCAGCAGCTTATCTAGTAGCTTGAAGGGAGATAATGAGCAGTTCTTC. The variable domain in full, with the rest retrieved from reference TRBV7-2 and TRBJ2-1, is GAGVSQSPSNKVTEKGKDVELRCDPISGHTALYWYRQSLGQGLEFLIYFQGNSAPDKSGLPSDRFSAERTGGSVSTLTIQRTQQEDSAVYLCASSLSSSLKGDNEQFFGPGTRLTVL.

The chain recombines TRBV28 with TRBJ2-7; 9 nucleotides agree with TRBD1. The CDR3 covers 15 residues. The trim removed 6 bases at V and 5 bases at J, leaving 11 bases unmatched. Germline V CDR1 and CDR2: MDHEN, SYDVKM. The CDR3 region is CASRIGGQGNHEQYF. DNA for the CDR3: TGTGCCAGCAGGATCGGGGGACAGGGAAACCACGAGCAGTACTTC.

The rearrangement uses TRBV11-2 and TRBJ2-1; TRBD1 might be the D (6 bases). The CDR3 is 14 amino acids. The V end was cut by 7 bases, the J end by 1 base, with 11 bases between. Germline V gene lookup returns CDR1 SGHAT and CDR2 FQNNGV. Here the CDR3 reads CASTPQGSYNEQFF. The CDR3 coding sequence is TGTGCCAGCACCCCCCAGGGGTCCTACAATGAGCAGTTCTTC.

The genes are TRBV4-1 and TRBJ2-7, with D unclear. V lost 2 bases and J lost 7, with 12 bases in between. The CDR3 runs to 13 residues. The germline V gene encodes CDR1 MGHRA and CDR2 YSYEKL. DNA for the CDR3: TGCGCCAGCAGCCAACGCTCACGCGGTGAGCAGTACTTC. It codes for CASSQRSRGEQYF.

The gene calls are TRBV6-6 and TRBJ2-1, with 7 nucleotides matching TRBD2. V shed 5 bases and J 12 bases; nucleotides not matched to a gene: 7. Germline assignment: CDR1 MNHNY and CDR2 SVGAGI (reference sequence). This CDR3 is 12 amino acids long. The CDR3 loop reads CASSRDYSMQFF. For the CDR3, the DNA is TGTGCCAGCAGTCGGGACTACAGCATGCAGTTCTTC.

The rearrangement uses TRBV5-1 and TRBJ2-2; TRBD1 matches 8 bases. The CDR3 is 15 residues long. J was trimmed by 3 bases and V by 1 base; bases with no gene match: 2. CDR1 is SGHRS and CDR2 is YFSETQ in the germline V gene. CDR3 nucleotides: TGCGCCAGCAGCTTGCAGGGGGCTGACACCGGGGAGCTGTTTTTT. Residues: CASSLQGADTGELFF.

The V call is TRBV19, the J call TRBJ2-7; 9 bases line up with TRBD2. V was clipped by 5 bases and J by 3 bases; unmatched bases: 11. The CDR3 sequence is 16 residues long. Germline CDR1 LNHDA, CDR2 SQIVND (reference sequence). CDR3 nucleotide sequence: TGTGCCAGTAGTGCGGCCCCCGGGACTAGCTACTACGAGCAGTACTTC. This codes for CASSAAPGTSYYEQYF.

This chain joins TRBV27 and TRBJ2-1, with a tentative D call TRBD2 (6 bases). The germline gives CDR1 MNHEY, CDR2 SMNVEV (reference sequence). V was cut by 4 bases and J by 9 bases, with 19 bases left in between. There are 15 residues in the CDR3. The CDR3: CASSSLGTPIGEQFF. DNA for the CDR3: TGTGCCAGCAGTTCACTTGGGACTCCCATCGGTGAGCAGTTCTTC.

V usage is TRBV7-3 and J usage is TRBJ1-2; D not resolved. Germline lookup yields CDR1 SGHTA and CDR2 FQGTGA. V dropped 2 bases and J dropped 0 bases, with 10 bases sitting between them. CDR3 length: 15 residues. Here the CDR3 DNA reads TGTGCCAGCAGCTTAGGACTCGGGACTAACTATGGCTACACCTTC. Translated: CASSLGLGTNYGYTF.

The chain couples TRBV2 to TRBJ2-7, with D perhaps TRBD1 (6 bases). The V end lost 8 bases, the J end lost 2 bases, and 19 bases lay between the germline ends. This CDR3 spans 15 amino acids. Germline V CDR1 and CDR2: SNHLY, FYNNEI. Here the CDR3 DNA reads TGTGCCAGCTGCCCAAGATGGGGGCAGGCCTACGAGCAGTACTTC. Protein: CASCPRWGQAYEQYF.

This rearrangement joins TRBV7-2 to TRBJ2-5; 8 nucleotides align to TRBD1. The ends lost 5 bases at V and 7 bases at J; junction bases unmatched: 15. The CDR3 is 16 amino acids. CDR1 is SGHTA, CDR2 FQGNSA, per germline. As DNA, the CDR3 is TGTGCCAGCAGCCCACAAACGCAGGGGGCCCTAAGGACCCAGTACTTC. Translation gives CASSPQTQGALRTQYF. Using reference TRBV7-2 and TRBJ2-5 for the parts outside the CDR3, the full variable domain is GAGVSQSPSNKVTEKGKDVELRCDPISGHTALYWYRQSLGQGLEFLIYFQGNSAPDKSGLPSDRFSAERTGGSVSTLTIQRTQQEDSAVYLCASSPQTQGALRTQYFGPGTRLLVL.

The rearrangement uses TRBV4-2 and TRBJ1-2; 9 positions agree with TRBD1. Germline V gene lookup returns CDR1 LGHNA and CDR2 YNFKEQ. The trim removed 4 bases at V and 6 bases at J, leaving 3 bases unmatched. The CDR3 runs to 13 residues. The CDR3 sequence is CASSPTGGDGYTF. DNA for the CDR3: TGTGCCAGCAGCCCTACAGGGGGCGATGGCTACACCTTC.

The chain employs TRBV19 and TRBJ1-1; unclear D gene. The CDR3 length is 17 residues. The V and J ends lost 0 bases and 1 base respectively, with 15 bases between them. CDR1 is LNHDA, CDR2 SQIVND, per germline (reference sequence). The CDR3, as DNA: TGTGCCAGTAGTATAGATTTTAGTAACAGTCGGAACACTGAAGCTTTCTTT. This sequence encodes CASSIDFSNSRNTEAFF.

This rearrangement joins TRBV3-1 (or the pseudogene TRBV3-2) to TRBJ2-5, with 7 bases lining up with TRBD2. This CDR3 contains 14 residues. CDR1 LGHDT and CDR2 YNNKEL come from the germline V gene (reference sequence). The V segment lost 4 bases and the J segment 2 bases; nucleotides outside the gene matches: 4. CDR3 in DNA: TGTGCCAGCAGCCTGGACGGGAGGCAAGAGACCCAGTACTTC. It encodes CASSLDGRQETQYF.

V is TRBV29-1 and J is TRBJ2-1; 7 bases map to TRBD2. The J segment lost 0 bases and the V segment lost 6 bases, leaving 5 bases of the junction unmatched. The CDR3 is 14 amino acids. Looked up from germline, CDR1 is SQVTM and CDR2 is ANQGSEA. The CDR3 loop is CSVARDYSYNEQFF. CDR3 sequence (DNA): TGCAGCGTGGCCCGGGACTACTCCTACAATGAGCAGTTCTTC.